This T cell receptor (beta chain) stems from a study of T cell changes during pregnancy in multiple sclerosis. TCRdb's copy holds only in-frame clones and misses some; the assay was immunoSEQ multiplex PCR. The sample yields about 100,000 clones, around 90% seen once. Sample: peripheral blood, taken in the second trimester of pregnancy. The clonotype comes from a female donor with multiple sclerosis, enrolled in a pregnancy study.

In nucleotides, the CDR3 is TGCGCCAGCAGTCGCCGCCGGAGTGATCAGCCCCAGCATTTT. Protein sequence: CASSRRRSDQPQHF. The chain has TRBV23-1 and TRBJ1-5; D not resolved. TRBV23-1 counts as an open reading frame of uncertain function. The germline V and J ends were trimmed by 4 bases and 5 bases, with 12 bases remaining between them. CDR3 size: 14 residues.